The 6 T cell receptor beta chains below all came from one sample that was sequenced in a study of T-cell reconstitution after alpha-beta-depleted transplantation in children. Unique molecular identifiers were incorporated during preparation of the TCRbeta library. Each CDR3 protein gets one entry after TCRdb re-called the PCR reads with MiXCR. The top ten hold 95% to 98% of the sample, which has roughly 50,000 distinct CDR3 sequences, 44% seen once. The starting material was PBMCs, mostly from graft donor cells, obtained 360 days after TCRalphabeta/CD19-depleted stem cell transplant. These receptors were taken from a male patient younger than 18 who had a stem cell transplant for acute lymphoblastic leukemia, so the T cells may come from the graft donor.

This clonotype was seen more than once but under ten times. This chain joins TRBV19 and TRBJ2-7; the D gene is possibly TRBD2 (5 bases). The CDR3 sequence is 12 residues long. V dropped 7 bases and J dropped 2 bases, with 9 bases sitting between them. Germline lookup yields CDR1 LNHDA and CDR2 SQIVND (reference sequence). The CDR3 DNA sequence: TGTGCCAGTAAGGTCGGGGCCTACGAGCAGTACTTC. Translating gives CASKVGAYEQYF.

This clonotype occurred a few times. This sequence joins TRBV28 and TRBJ2-1, with D possibly matching TRBD2 (6 bases). V shed 5 bases and J shed 5 bases, with 13 bases lying between them. This CDR3 contains 14 residues. Germline CDR1 reads MDHEN; CDR2 reads SYDVKM. The CDR3 loop is CASSGGLANNEQFF. Written as DNA, the CDR3 is TGTGCCAGCAGTGGGGGACTGGCGAACAATGAGCAGTTCTTC.

This clonotype has just a few counts. The CDR3 DNA sequence: TGTGCCAGCAGTTTAGTAGGGAGCGGCACAGATACGCAGTATTTT. It yields the protein CASSLVGSGTDTQYF. V usage is TRBV27 and J usage is TRBJ2-3, with D perhaps matching TRBD2 (5 bases). In germline, CDR1 is MNHEY, CDR2 SMNVEV (reference sequence). This CDR3 contains 15 residues. The V end lost 2 bases, the J end lost 1 base, and 10 bases lay between the germline ends.

This clonotype was seen a handful of times. The V call is TRBV12-3 or TRBV12-4, the J call TRBJ2-7; 9 bases agree with TRBD1. Losses at the gene ends were 4 bases for V and 4 bases for J; bases not matched to a gene: 5. The CDR3 contains 14 residues. Here the CDR3 DNA reads TGTGCCAGCAGTTGGTTGGGACAGGGTTACGAGCAGTACTTC. It codes for CASSWLGQGYEQYF.

The chain recombines TRBV6-2 or TRBV6-3 with TRBJ2-7, with TRBD1 matching 7 bases. This CDR3 contains 13 residues. Germline V gene sequence: CDR1 MNHEY, CDR2 SVGEGT. V lost 7 bases and J lost 4; bases outside the gene matches: 7. The CDR3 DNA is TGTGCCAGCAATATACAGGGGTGGTACGAGCAGTACTTC. Its protein is CASNIQGWYEQYF.

This clonotype was seen just once. The chain couples TRBV4-1 to TRBJ2-5, with D hard to call. V lost 4 bases to trimming and J lost 2 bases, with 8 bases between them. Looked up from germline, CDR1 is MGHRA and CDR2 is YSYEKL. The CDR3 contains 13 residues. DNA of the CDR3: TGCGCCAGCAGCCCCCAGATACAAGAGACCCAGTACTTC. Translating it yields CASSPQIQETQYF.